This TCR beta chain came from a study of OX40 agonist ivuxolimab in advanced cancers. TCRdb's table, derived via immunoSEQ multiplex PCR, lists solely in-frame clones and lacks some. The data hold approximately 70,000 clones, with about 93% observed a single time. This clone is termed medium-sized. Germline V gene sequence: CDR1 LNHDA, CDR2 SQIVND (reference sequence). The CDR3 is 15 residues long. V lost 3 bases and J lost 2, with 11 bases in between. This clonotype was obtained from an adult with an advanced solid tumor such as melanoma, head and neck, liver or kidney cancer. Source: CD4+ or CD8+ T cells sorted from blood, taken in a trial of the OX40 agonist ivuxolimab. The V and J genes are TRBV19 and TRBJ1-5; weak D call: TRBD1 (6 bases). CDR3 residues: CASSMGSGGNQPQHF. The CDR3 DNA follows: TGTGCCAGTAGTATGGGATCAGGGGGCAATCAGCCCCAGCATTTT.